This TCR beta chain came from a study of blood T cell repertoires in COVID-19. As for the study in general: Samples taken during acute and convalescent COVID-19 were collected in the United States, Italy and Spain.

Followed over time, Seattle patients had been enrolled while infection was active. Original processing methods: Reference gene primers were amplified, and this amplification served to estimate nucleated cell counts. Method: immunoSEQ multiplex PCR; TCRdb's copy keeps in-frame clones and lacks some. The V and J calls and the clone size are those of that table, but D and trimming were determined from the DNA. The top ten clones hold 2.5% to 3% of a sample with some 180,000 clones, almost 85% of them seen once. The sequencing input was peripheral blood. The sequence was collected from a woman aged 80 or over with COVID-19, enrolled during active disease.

The CDR3 DNA follows: TGTGCCAGCAGCTTGGGGCAGGGGGTAGACACCGGGGAGCTGTTTTTT. Its translation: CASSLGQGVDTGELFF. The chain carries TRBV5-8 and TRBJ2-2; 7 nucleotides match TRBD1. This CDR3 is built from 16 residues. The germline V gene has CDR1 SGHTS and CDR2 YDEGEE. J gave up 3 bases and V 0 bases, and 5 bases lay outside the gene matches.